This T cell receptor beta chain was captured in a study of shared T cell receptors in the human thymus. TCRdb's table, derived via immunoSEQ multiplex PCR, lists solely in-frame clones and lacks some. The table records 550,000 to 800,000 clones, 70% to 90% of them present only once. This clone was found a few times. These data were also reused for a study on human thymus T cells.

The sequencing input was thymocytes. This sequence was found in a girl under two years old with a congenital heart defect.

The CDR3 protein is CASSLGGVGNSPLHF. CDR3 coding DNA: TGTGCCAGCTCCCTCGGGGGAGTTGGTAATTCACCCCTCCACTTT. This chain links TRBV6-1 with TRBJ1-6, with D maybe TRBD1 (5 bases). The germline V gene encodes CDR1 MNHNS and CDR2 SASEGT. Trimming shortened V by 8 bases and J by 6 bases, and 17 bases separated the two germline ends. The CDR3 has 15 residues.